The clone carrying this T cell receptor beta chain showed up just a few times. Its antigen is not identified. The sample comes from a study of early T cells in non-severe SARS-CoV-2 infection. Study summary: Sequenced material consisted of bulk RNA (from unsorted whole blood), and chains were unpaired. Study-level findings and limits: Private and CD4 specificities were missed by VDJdb matching, skewed to anti-spike CD8.

Unique molecular identifier tags were affixed to discrete cDNA molecules. TCRdb reprocessed the 5' RACE reads via MiXCR and lists one record per CDR3 protein. The sample carries about 110,000 distinct CDR3 sequences, over 10% recorded once. The CDR3 is 15 residues long. Germline CDR1 DFQATT, CDR2 SNEGSKA (reference sequence). The germline V and J ends were trimmed by 0 bases and 5 bases, with 13 bases remaining between them. The clonotype was recovered from an adult who was a healthcare worker with PCR-confirmed SARS-CoV-2 infection or an uninfected control (not recorded which). Source: whole blood, taken at baseline. This chain joins TRBV20-1 and TRBJ2-2, with D perhaps given as TRBD1 or TRBD2 (5 bases each). The CDR3, as DNA: TGCAGTGCTAGAGATTGGGGGAATGGGACCGGGGAGCTGTTTTTT. This translates into CSARDWGNGTGELFF.